Sequencing of this T cell receptor (beta chain) was carried out in a study of T cell responses to AZD1222 COVID-19 vaccine. Findings and caveats of the study: It was only after the peak T cell response that any repertoires were sampled.

The repertoire was sequenced with immunoSEQ multiplex PCR; TCRdb's copy has only in-frame clones and lacks some. The data contain about 110,000 clones, around 90% of them singletons. CDR1 is KGHSH, CDR2 LQKENI, per germline. The CDR3 sequence is 17 residues long. V lost 3 bases and J lost 0, with 17 bases in between. As to this clone: Its antigen is unknown.

V usage is TRBV18 and J usage is TRBJ1-2; D call uncertain. The sequence derives from an adult in good health. The sequenced sample was peripheral blood, obtained on day 0 of AZD1222 vaccination. Here the CDR3 DNA reads TGTGCCAGCTCACCGGACGACATCGGGATACCTAACTATGGCTACACCTTC. The encoded protein is CASSPDDIGIPNYGYTF.